The 3 T cell receptor beta chains reported below all come from one sample, sequenced in a study of blood T cell repertoires in COVID-19. Some clones are missing from TCRdb's copy, which holds only in-frame ones; the method was immunoSEQ multiplex PCR. The sample has roughly 100,000 clones; almost 80% are singletons. Material for sequencing was peripheral blood. These TCRs come from a man aged 55 to 70 with active or convalescent COVID-19.

The chain carries TRBV5-4 and TRBJ2-5, with TRBD1 matching over 7 bases. Germline V gives CDR1 SGHNT, CDR2 YYREEE (reference sequence). The V gene end was trimmed by 4 bases and the J gene end by 5 bases; junction bases not matched to a gene: 11. The CDR3 contains 15 residues. CDR3 nucleotides: TGTGCCAGCAGCCCCGTTGGGACAGCAGGCGAGACCCAGTACTTC. It encodes CASSPVGTAGETQYF.

The rearrangement uses TRBV14 and TRBJ2-7, with 7 bases that match TRBD2. Germline loops: CDR1 SGHDN, CDR2 FVKESK. The CDR3 loop spans 16 amino acids. V gave up 9 bases and J gave up 0 bases; unmatched junction bases: 14. The CDR3 sequence: CARQDREKRDSYEQYV. DNA of the CDR3: TGTGCCAGACAAGATCGCGAAAAGCGGGACTCCTACGAGCAGTACGTC.

This clone was seen a handful of times. V usage is TRBV7-9 and J usage is TRBJ2-5; 8 bases fit TRBD1. The CDR3 is 14 residues long. The germline CDR1 and CDR2 sequences are SEHNR and FQNEAQ (reference sequence). J lost 5 bases, V lost 7 bases, and 9 bases had no gene match. The CDR3 is CASTKTGGGETQYF. CDR3 nucleotides: TGTGCCAGCACCAAAACAGGGGGTGGTGAGACCCAGTACTTC.